These 11 T cell receptor beta chains came from one sample sequenced in a study of blood T cell repertoires in COVID-19. Profiling relied on immunoSEQ multiplex PCR, and the TCRdb table lists in-frame clones only, not all of them. The sample includes around 620,000 clones, around 90% of them seen just once. The sequenced sample was peripheral blood. Source of these receptors: a woman aged 18-30 years with acute or convalescent COVID-19.

V is TRBV18 and J is TRBJ1-1; 7 bases fit TRBD1. V trimming: 4 bases; J trimming: 3 bases; junction bases outside the gene matches: 5. Germline V gives CDR1 KGHSH, CDR2 LQKENI. The CDR3 has 14 residues. CDR3 in DNA: TGTGCCAGCTCACAAACAGGGGCGGACACTGAAGCTTTCTTT. The encoded protein is CASSQTGADTEAFF.

This sequence joins TRBV20-1 and TRBJ1-2, with D unclear. V was pared by 5 bases and J by 8 bases, with 12 bases between. The CDR3 has 11 residues. The germline gives CDR1 DFQATT, CDR2 SNEGSKA (reference sequence). CDR3 nucleotide sequence: TGCAGTGCTGATACGGGTAGGGGCTACACCTTC. The encoded protein is CSADTGRGYTF.

This clone was picked up one time. V is TRBV4-1 and J is TRBJ1-5; no reliable D call. This CDR3 is 14 amino acids long. Between the trimmed V and J ends, which lost 1 base and 6 bases, there was a span of 10 bases. Per the germline V gene, CDR1 is MGHRA and CDR2 is YSYEKL. Here the CDR3 reads CASSQVLGSQPQHF. Written as DNA, the CDR3 is TGCGCCAGCAGCCAAGTTTTGGGGAGTCAGCCCCAGCATTTT.

This chain uses TRBV2 with TRBJ1-2; D remains unclear. Deletions cut 10 bases from V and 8 bases from J, with 20 bases between. The CDR3 spans 13 residues. Germline loops: CDR1 SNHLY, CDR2 FYNNEI. CDR3 region: CATIPSPTYGYTF. Here the CDR3 DNA reads TGTGCCACCATCCCAAGTCCAACCTACGGCTACACCTTC. Looking up the rest from reference TRBV2 and TRBJ1-2 gives the full variable domain: EPEVTQTPSHQVTQMGQEVILRCVPISNHLYFYWYRQILGQKVEFLVSFYNNEISEKSEIFDDQFSVERPDGSNFTLKIRSTKLEDSAMYFCATIPSPTYGYTFGSGTRLTVV.

This chain links TRBV30 with TRBJ1-1, with a possible D match to TRBD1 (5 bases). The germline gives CDR1 GTSNPN, CDR2 SVGIG (reference sequence). Trimming cost V 4 bases and J 4 bases, with 10 bases left between them. The CDR3 contains 12 residues. The CDR3 DNA reads TGTGCCTGGAATCAGGGTATCACTGAAGCTTTCTTT. As protein: CAWNQGITEAFF.

The chain is built from TRBV19 and TRBJ2-2; 9 bases line up with TRBD1. With 10 bases clipped from V and 4 bases from J, the junction kept 10 bases outside the gene matches. CDR1 LNHDA and CDR2 SQIVND come from the germline V gene (reference sequence). The CDR3 sequence is 15 residues long. The CDR3 reads CATNSQGAGTGELFF. CDR3 sequence (DNA): TGTGCCACAAACTCACAGGGGGCAGGCACCGGGGAGCTGTTTTTT.

The chain employs TRBV6-2 or TRBV6-3 and TRBJ2-2; maybe TRBD2 (6 bases). This CDR3 is 17 amino acids long. The germline V and J ends were trimmed by 2 bases and 4 bases, with 17 bases remaining between them. Per germline, CDR1 MNHEY and CDR2 SVGEGT. CDR3 protein: CASSYVKRAGFTGELFF. The CDR3 DNA sequence: TGTGCCAGCAGTTACGTGAAGAGAGCGGGCTTCACCGGGGAGCTGTTTTTT.

This clone came up once. The gene calls are TRBV9 and TRBJ1-6; 10 nucleotides agree with TRBD1. The ends lost 4 bases at V and 5 bases at J; junction bases unmatched: 9. The CDR3 runs to 17 residues. Germline V gene sequence: CDR1 SGDLS, CDR2 YYNGEE. This chain's CDR3 is CASSSRQGALNNSPLHF. The CDR3 DNA is TGTGCCAGCAGCTCACGACAGGGGGCGCTCAATAATTCACCCCTCCACTTT.

This rearrangement joins TRBV11-2 to TRBJ1-1; no clear D gene. The germline CDR1 and CDR2 sequences are SGHAT and FQNNGV. V lost 1 base and J lost 3, with 6 bases in between. The CDR3 has 13 amino acids. This CDR3 is CASSLVLDTEAFF. DNA for the CDR3: TGTGCCAGCAGCTTAGTACTCGACACTGAAGCTTTCTTT.

This clone was seen a single time. The chain joins TRBV27 to TRBJ1-2; D not certain. Germline CDR1 reads MNHEY; CDR2 reads SMNVEV (reference sequence). The CDR3 runs 13 residues. Trimming shortened V by 3 bases and J by 3 bases, and 8 bases separated the two germline ends. The DNA for the CDR3 is TGTGCCAGCAGTTTTGACAAATACTATGGCTACACCTTC. It is translated as CASSFDKYYGYTF.

The chain has TRBV24-1 and TRBJ2-2, with D perhaps TRBD1 (5 bases). Between the trimmed V and J ends, which lost 0 bases and 0 bases, there was a span of 13 bases. Germline-derived CDR1 and CDR2 are KGHDR and SFDVKD. The CDR3 is made up of 18 amino acids. The CDR3 DNA reads TGTGCCACCAGTGATTTGAGCCTGACAGCCTCGAACACCGGGGAGCTGTTTTTT. Amino acids: CATSDLSLTASNTGELFF.